This TCR beta chain was sequenced for a study of naive and memory T cell subsets. Only a few counts were recorded for this clonotype. Its antigen is unidentified. The beta constant-region primer was an equimolar mix of two oligonucleotides covering TRBC1 and TRBC2. Nested alpha and beta constant-region primers with the SP2 primer drove four PCR rounds on ligated cDNA. A 12-nucleotide UMI and the SP2 primer were added to the cDNA 3' end by oligonucleotide ligation. TCRdb itself ran the UMI-ligation and nested PCR reads through MiXCR, one entry per CDR3 protein. The data show roughly 97,000 distinct CDR3 sequences, roughly 15% seen once. Notes on the study in general: Possibly reflecting memory cells re-expressing CD45RA, a few larger clonotypes occurred in naive repertoires, especially CD8. Activation and differentiation may alter RNA-based TCR counts.

Sequencing was done on a sample of naive CD8+ T cells from blood. The sequence derives from a human donor in good health.

CDR3 in DNA: TGTGCCAGCAGTTACTCTATCCGGACGAACACTGAAGCTTTCTTT. Residues: CASSYSIRTNTEAFF. This chain links TRBV6-5 with TRBJ1-1; unclear D gene. V lost 0 bases to trimming and J lost 1 base, with 9 bases between them. The V gene's germline CDR1 is MNHEY and CDR2 SVGAGI. This CDR3 has 15 residues.